This is a list of T cell receptor beta chains from one sample in a study of blood T cell repertoires in COVID-19. Only in-frame clones appear in the TCRdb table, and some are missing; sequencing was by immunoSEQ multiplex PCR. The top ten hold under 2% of the sample, which has fewer than 350,000 clones, roughly 85% seen once. The specimen sequenced was PBMCs or T cells enriched from blood (not recorded which). These receptors came from a woman in her twenties or thirties who had been exposed to COVID-19. Each CDR3 is given with its conserved first and last residue. The D gene is left open where the match is weak. Clone size is given for some rows only: seen once, a few or many times, or a class if the clone is expanded.

j_gene: TRBJ2-3; v_gene: TRBV7-2; d_gene: -; abundance: -; CDR3nt: TGTGCCAGCAGCTTAGGGCCTGGAGATACGCAGTATTTT; CDR3aa: CASSLGPGDTQYF
j_gene: TRBJ1-6; v_gene: TRBV28; d_gene: TRBD1; abundance: -; CDR3nt: TGTGCCAGTACGGGACAGAATAATTCACCCCTCCACTTT; CDR3aa: CASTGQNNSPLHF
j_gene: TRBJ2-1; v_gene: TRBV7-3; d_gene: -; abundance: -; CDR3nt: TGTGCCAGCAGCACCCGGAGCAATGAGCAGTTCTTC; CDR3aa: CASSTRSNEQFF
j_gene: TRBJ1-2; v_gene: TRBV19; d_gene: TRBD1; abundance: -; CDR3nt: TGTGCCAGTAGTGCCGGACAGGTTTCCGGTGGCTACACCTTC; CDR3aa: CASSAGQVSGGYTF
j_gene: TRBJ1-2; v_gene: TRBV28; d_gene: -; abundance: once; CDR3nt: TGTGCCAGCAGTTTCCAGGGCCGCCCCCACTATGGCTACACCTTC; CDR3aa: CASSFQGRPHYGYTF
j_gene: TRBJ1-2; v_gene: TRBV19; d_gene: TRBD1; abundance: -; CDR3nt: TGTGCCAGTAGTGTTACAGGGGACGGCTACACCTTC; CDR3aa: CASSVTGDGYTF
j_gene: TRBJ2-2; v_gene: TRBV5-1; d_gene: TRBD1; abundance: -; CDR3nt: TGCGCCAGCAGCTTGCGTTGGGACAGAATGAACACCGGGGAGCTGTTTTTT; CDR3aa: CASSLRWDRMNTGELFF
j_gene: TRBJ2-2; v_gene: TRBV4-1; d_gene: TRBD2; abundance: -; CDR3nt: TGCGCCAGCAGCCTTGCGGGACTAAGCACCGGGGAGCTGTTTTTT; CDR3aa: CASSLAGLSTGELFF
j_gene: TRBJ1-2; v_gene: TRBV5-4; d_gene: -; abundance: -; CDR3nt: TGTGCCAGCAGCTTAAATGAGCGGGGCTACACCTTC; CDR3aa: CASSLNERGYTF
j_gene: TRBJ1-4; v_gene: TRBV6-1; d_gene: TRBD1; abundance: few; CDR3nt: TGTGCCAGCAGTGCGGGGGACAGGCTCACGAATGAAAAACTGTTTTTT; CDR3aa: CASSAGDRLTNEKLFF
j_gene: TRBJ1-5; v_gene: TRBV28; d_gene: TRBD1; abundance: once; CDR3nt: TGTGCCACCACGACAGGGTTCAATCAGCCCCAGCATTTT; CDR3aa: CATTTGFNQPQHF
j_gene: TRBJ2-1; v_gene: TRBV21-1; d_gene: -; abundance: -; CDR3nt: TGTGCCAGCAGCGGACGACTAGCGGGAGAAGTATACAATGAGCAGTTCTTC; CDR3aa: CASSGRLAGEVYNEQFF
j_gene: TRBJ1-2; v_gene: TRBV4-1; d_gene: -; abundance: -; CDR3nt: TGCGCCAGCAGCCAAGCTACGGGGGGCATACACTATGGCTACACCTTC; CDR3aa: CASSQATGGIHYGYTF
j_gene: TRBJ2-4; v_gene: TRBV6-1; d_gene: -; abundance: -; CDR3nt: TGTGCCAGCAGTGGAGAAAAAGGGGGTGCCAAAAACATTCAGTACTTC; CDR3aa: CASSGEKGGAKNIQYF
j_gene: TRBJ2-2; v_gene: TRBV30; d_gene: -; abundance: few; CDR3nt: TGTGCCTGGAGACAGGGTACCGGGGAGCTGTTTTTT; CDR3aa: CAWRQGTGELFF
j_gene: TRBJ2-1; v_gene: TRBV28; d_gene: -; abundance: -; CDR3nt: TGTGCCAGCAATGCAGGTGCAAACAATGAGCAGTTCTTC; CDR3aa: CASNAGANNEQFF
j_gene: TRBJ2-2; v_gene: TRBV7-2; d_gene: -; abundance: -; CDR3nt: TGTGCCAGCAGCGTTAAGAACACCGGGGAGCTGTTTTTT; CDR3aa: CASSVKNTGELFF
j_gene: TRBJ2-7; v_gene: TRBV4-3; d_gene: -; abundance: -; CDR3nt: TGCGCCAGCAGCCCCGAAACAGGGTCGCTCGAGCAGTACTTC; CDR3aa: CASSPETGSLEQYF
j_gene: TRBJ2-1; v_gene: TRBV11-2; d_gene: TRBD2; abundance: once; CDR3nt: TGTGCCAGCAGCTTAGATTCGCGACTAGCGGGGGGGATGGATGAGCAGTTCTTC; CDR3aa: CASSLDSRLAGGMDEQFF
j_gene: TRBJ2-1; v_gene: TRBV7-3; d_gene: TRBD2; abundance: -; CDR3nt: TGTGCCAGCAGCTTTAACCTCGGTCTAGCGGGAGTCAATGAGCAGTTCTTC; CDR3aa: CASSFNLGLAGVNEQFF
j_gene: TRBJ2-1; v_gene: TRBV5-1; d_gene: TRBD2; abundance: -; CDR3nt: TGCGCCAGCAGCTTTCTCCTAGCGGGGGGAGGAAATGAGCAGTTCTTC; CDR3aa: CASSFLLAGGGNEQFF
j_gene: TRBJ1-4; v_gene: TRBV5-8; d_gene: -; abundance: -; CDR3nt: TGTGCCAGCAGCTTGGGGCAAACTAATATTAATGAAAAACTGTTTTTT; CDR3aa: CASSLGQTNINEKLFF
j_gene: TRBJ1-3; v_gene: TRBV7-9; d_gene: -; abundance: once; CDR3nt: TGTGCCAGCAGCGTATTCGAGGCGAGAAACACCATATATTTT; CDR3aa: CASSVFEARNTIYF
j_gene: TRBJ1-5; v_gene: TRBV15; d_gene: -; abundance: -; CDR3nt: TGTGCCACCAGCAGAGGCCCGGGACATAGCAATCAGCCCCAGCATTTT; CDR3aa: CATSRGPGHSNQPQHF
j_gene: TRBJ2-5; v_gene: TRBV19; d_gene: -; abundance: -; CDR3nt: TGTGCCAGTAGCCCGGGACTCCCAATCGAGACCCAGTACTTC; CDR3aa: CASSPGLPIETQYF
j_gene: TRBJ2-2; v_gene: TRBV11-3; d_gene: TRBD2; abundance: -; CDR3nt: TGTGCCAGCAGCTCAAATGCTCGCGGACTAGCGGGAATAGGGGAGCTGTTTTTT; CDR3aa: CASSSNARGLAGIGELFF
j_gene: TRBJ2-3; v_gene: TRBV11-2; d_gene: TRBD2; abundance: -; CDR3nt: TGTGCCAGCACCAATAGCGGGAGAACGATAGATACGCAGTATTTT; CDR3aa: CASTNSGRTIDTQYF
j_gene: TRBJ1-6; v_gene: TRBV11-2; d_gene: TRBD1; abundance: few; CDR3nt: TGTGCCAGCAGCTTAGCAGGACGGACAGGGGGAAACTCACCCCTCCACTTT; CDR3aa: CASSLAGRTGGNSPLHF
j_gene: TRBJ1-1; v_gene: TRBV6-5; d_gene: TRBD1; abundance: few; CDR3nt: TGTGCCAGCAGCACGACAGGGTCCACTGAAGCTTTCTTT; CDR3aa: CASSTTGSTEAFF
j_gene: TRBJ2-2; v_gene: TRBV7-7; d_gene: TRBD2; abundance: -; CDR3nt: TGTGCTAGCAGCTTAGCGGGGGGGGGCCCCGGGGAGCTGTTTTTT; CDR3aa: CASSLAGGGPGELFF
j_gene: TRBJ1-2; v_gene: TRBV2; d_gene: TRBD1; abundance: many; CDR3nt: TGTGCCAGCAGTGACGGGACAGGGTGGGTCTATGGCTACACCTTC; CDR3aa: CASSDGTGWVYGYTF
j_gene: TRBJ1-2; v_gene: TRBV11-2; d_gene: -; abundance: few; CDR3nt: TGTGCCAGCAGCCCCACTTGGGGACAATCATACTATGGCTACACCTTC; CDR3aa: CASSPTWGQSYYGYTF
j_gene: TRBJ2-7; v_gene: TRBV5-5; d_gene: -; abundance: -; CDR3nt: TGTGCCAGCAGCTTGGCCGTCGAGCAGTACTTC; CDR3aa: CASSLAVEQYF
j_gene: TRBJ1-2; v_gene: TRBV25-1; d_gene: -; abundance: -; CDR3nt: TGTGCCAGCAGTGAATCCCGGGATGGCTACACCTTC; CDR3aa: CASSESRDGYTF
j_gene: TRBJ2-5; v_gene: TRBV7-2; d_gene: TRBD2; abundance: -; CDR3nt: TGTGCCAGCAGCCGGCTTGGAGCGGGGTTACAAGAGACCCAGTACTTC; CDR3aa: CASSRLGAGLQETQYF
j_gene: TRBJ1-1; v_gene: TRBV19; d_gene: -; abundance: -; CDR3nt: TGTGCCAGTAGTATAGACGCGGGAACGGGGCCTTTCTTT; CDR3aa: CASSIDAGTGPFF
j_gene: TRBJ1-1; v_gene: TRBV7-3; d_gene: TRBD1; abundance: -; CDR3nt: TGTGCCAGCAGCGTTGACAGGGGGCTTGAAGCTTTCTTT; CDR3aa: CASSVDRGLEAFF
j_gene: TRBJ2-1; v_gene: TRBV24-1; d_gene: TRBD2; abundance: -; CDR3nt: TGTGCCACCAGTGACCAAACTAGCGGGGGATCCTACAATGAGCAGTTCTTC; CDR3aa: CATSDQTSGGSYNEQFF
j_gene: TRBJ1-2; v_gene: TRBV6-2/TRBV6-3; d_gene: TRBD1; abundance: -; CDR3nt: TGTGCCAGCAGTTACCCGGGACAGGGGACCTATGGCTACACCTTC; CDR3aa: CASSYPGQGTYGYTF
j_gene: TRBJ1-1; v_gene: TRBV28; d_gene: TRBD1; abundance: -; CDR3nt: TGTGCCAGCAGTTTATATTCAGGGGGTAACACTGAAGCTTTCTTT; CDR3aa: CASSLYSGGNTEAFF
j_gene: TRBJ1-1; v_gene: TRBV28; d_gene: -; abundance: -; CDR3nt: TGTGCCAGCAGTTTACGGTTTGGCGGCAACACTGAAGCTTTCTTT; CDR3aa: CASSLRFGGNTEAFF
j_gene: TRBJ1-2; v_gene: TRBV5-4; d_gene: -; abundance: -; CDR3nt: TGTGCCAGCAGCTTGGCAGGGACAAACTATGGCTACACCTTC; CDR3aa: CASSLAGTNYGYTF
j_gene: TRBJ2-7; v_gene: TRBV28; d_gene: -; abundance: -; CDR3nt: TGTGCCAGCAGCTACTCCCGGACTCTTTTATACGAGCAGTACTTC; CDR3aa: CASSYSRTLLYEQYF
j_gene: TRBJ2-7; v_gene: TRBV2; d_gene: -; abundance: -; CDR3nt: TGTGCCAGCAGTACCCCCCGGGTCCCCTACGAGCAGTACTTC; CDR3aa: CASSTPRVPYEQYF
j_gene: TRBJ1-3; v_gene: TRBV9; d_gene: -; abundance: -; CDR3nt: TGTGCCAGCAGCGTAGATCAAGGGAGCTCTGGAAACACCATATATTTT; CDR3aa: CASSVDQGSSGNTIYF
j_gene: TRBJ1-6; v_gene: TRBV28; d_gene: TRBD1; abundance: -; CDR3nt: TGTGCCAGCAGTTTATTAGGGACAGGTTACAATTCACCCCTCCACTTT; CDR3aa: CASSLLGTGYNSPLHF
j_gene: TRBJ1-2; v_gene: TRBV30; d_gene: TRBD1; abundance: -; CDR3nt: TGTGCCTGGAAGGCGGGACAGGGCCCCTATGGCTACACCTTC; CDR3aa: CAWKAGQGPYGYTF
j_gene: TRBJ2-1; v_gene: TRBV6-5; d_gene: -; abundance: -; CDR3nt: TGTGCCAGCAGTGACTCCGGGACTCCTGAGCAGTTCTTC; CDR3aa: CASSDSGTPEQFF
j_gene: TRBJ2-5; v_gene: TRBV18; d_gene: TRBD1; abundance: -; CDR3nt: TGTGCCAGCTCGCCGACAGGGGGTGATGAGACCCAGTACTTC; CDR3aa: CASSPTGGDETQYF
j_gene: TRBJ2-1; v_gene: TRBV27; d_gene: TRBD1; abundance: few; CDR3nt: TGTGCCAGCAGTCCCGGGACAGGCTCCTACAATGAGCAGTTCTTC; CDR3aa: CASSPGTGSYNEQFF
j_gene: TRBJ1-2; v_gene: TRBV7-9; d_gene: TRBD1; abundance: -; CDR3nt: TGTGCCAGCAGCTACTGGGGACAGGAGGTTTATGGCTACACCTTC; CDR3aa: CASSYWGQEVYGYTF